Listed below are T cell receptor beta chains from one sample, sequenced in a study of blood T cell repertoires in COVID-19. Sequencing used immunoSEQ multiplex PCR; TCRdb keeps in-frame clones, though not all of them. This table has roughly 10,000 clones, 87% appearing once. Sequencing was performed on peripheral blood. The receptors were sampled from a man younger than 40 with active or convalescent COVID-19. Each CDR3 is given with its conserved first and last residue. Each record gives: CDR3 protein, CDR3 DNA, D gene, clone size, V gene, J gene. The D gene is left open where the match is weak. Only some rows state a clone size, as once, few, many or a class for expanded clones.

CDR3aa: CASSLRQSTEAFF; CDR3nt: TGTGCCAGCAGCCTCCGCCAGTCGACTGAAGCTTTCTTT; d_gene: NA; abundance: once; v_gene: TRBV11-3; j_gene: TRBJ1-1
CDR3aa: CASRLQDWGYTF; CDR3nt: TGTGCCAGCAGACTACAGGATTGGGGCTACACCTTC; d_gene: NA; abundance: NA; v_gene: TRBV6-5; j_gene: TRBJ1-2
CDR3aa: CASSFGQGSTEAFF; CDR3nt: TGTGCCAGCAGCTTCGGACAGGGGAGCACTGAAGCTTTCTTT; d_gene: TRBD1; abundance: NA; v_gene: TRBV5-6; j_gene: TRBJ1-1
CDR3aa: CASSQGLAGGETQYF; CDR3nt: TGTGCCAGCAGCCAAGGTCTAGCGGGGGGTGAGACCCAGTACTTC; d_gene: TRBD2; abundance: NA; v_gene: TRBV3-1/TRBV3-2; j_gene: TRBJ2-5
CDR3aa: CASSYSPWTGELFF; CDR3nt: TGTGCCAGCAGTTACAGCCCATGGACCGGGGAGCTGTTTTTT; d_gene: NA; abundance: NA; v_gene: TRBV6-5; j_gene: TRBJ2-2
CDR3aa: CAWNKGPNQPQHF; CDR3nt: TGTGCCTGGAACAAGGGGCCGAATCAGCCCCAGCATTTT; d_gene: NA; abundance: few; v_gene: TRBV30; j_gene: TRBJ1-5
CDR3aa: CASSQKKGPGLGTDTQYF; CDR3nt: TGCGCCAGCAGCCAAAAAAAGGGGCCAGGTCTCGGCACAGATACGCAGTATTTT; d_gene: NA; abundance: NA; v_gene: TRBV4-1; j_gene: TRBJ2-3
CDR3aa: CASSLDREETQYF; CDR3nt: TGTGCCAGCAGCTTAGATCGGGAAGAGACCCAGTACTTC; d_gene: NA; abundance: NA; v_gene: TRBV11-2; j_gene: TRBJ2-5
CDR3aa: CASSLGGRPNEKLFF; CDR3nt: TGTGCCAGCAGCTTGGGGGGGAGGCCTAATGAAAAACTGTTTTTT; d_gene: NA; abundance: NA; v_gene: TRBV7-9; j_gene: TRBJ1-4